This TCR beta chain stems from a study of beta chain features in type 1 diabetes. Study observations and caveats: For Type 1 diabetes patients, all four CD4+ subsets carried TCRB CDR3s that were moderately but significantly shorter. Relative to healthy donors, patients appeared to have naive, central memory and Treg TCRB repertoires that were more similar. VDJ junctions from patients with type 1 diabetes contained fewer insertions and more deletions.

Sampling consisted of one heparinised blood draw per donor, averaging approximately 120 mL. V lost 2 bases and J lost 2, with 12 bases in between. CDR1 and CDR2 from the germline V gene are KGHSH and LQKENI. The CDR3 has 15 residues. What was sequenced were expressed TCRB transcripts, since all of the isolated RNA had been reverse transcribed. The protocol was immunoSEQ multiplex PCR, while the TCRdb copy is restricted to in-frame clones and leaves out a portion. This sample yields 200,000 to 300,000 clones, of which around 9.9% are seen a single time; more than 0.015% belongs to the top ten. This clone was seen a few times. Its antigen is unknown.

Sequenced sample: naive CD4+ T cells from blood. The source of this sequence is a man aged 25 to 40 with type 1 diabetes. This chain links TRBV18 with TRBJ1-2; tentatively, D is TRBD1 (6 bases). The CDR3 region has the DNA TGTGCCAGCTCACCAACGACAGGCCCCAACTATGGCTACACCTTC. It translates to CASSPTTGPNYGYTF.